The 26 T cell receptor beta chains in this list originate from one sample, sequenced in a study of T cell repertoires in cytomegalovirus infection (dated by TCRdb to the late 2010s). Sequenced using an Illumina HiSeq 1500. TCRdb reran the public reads through fastp at Q25 and MiXCR, keeping productive beta chains. CDR3 protein duplicates are merged, each entry listing the most common genes and DNA. The sample table lists roughly 230,000 distinct CDR3 sequences, roughly 6.5% of them with a count of one. More than 5.5% of the sample is held by the ten biggest clonotypes. Sequenced input: PBMCs. These receptors were collected from a human donor in good health (CMV status not recorded). Some clones in this sample may be carry-over from other donors' samples.

This clonotype occurred a few times. V gene TRBV29-1 combines with J gene TRBJ1-3, with 7 bases fitting TRBD1. This CDR3 region has 14 residues. Trimming at V came to 1 base and at J to 7 bases, leaving 7 bases not matched to a gene. The germline gives CDR1 SQVTM, CDR2 ANQGSEA. As DNA, the CDR3 is TGCAGCGTTGAAGTTAGGGGGCGCGTCAACACCATATATTTT. Its protein is CSVEVRGRVNTIYF. Full variable domain (rest looked up from reference TRBV29-1 and TRBJ1-3): SAVISQKPSRDICQRGTSLTIQCQVDSQVTMMFWYRQQPGQSLTLIATANQGSEATYESGFVIDKFPISRPNLTFSTLTVSNMSPEDSSIYLCSVEVRGRVNTIYFGEGSWLTVV.

This clonotype showed up many times. V is TRBV28 and J is TRBJ2-5; 11 positions match TRBD2. Germline trimming cut 8 bases from V and 1 base from J; bases unmatched to any gene: 3. The CDR3 covers 14 residues. Germline V gene sequence: CDR1 MDHEN, CDR2 SYDVKM. CDR3 amino acids: CASGTSGGQETQYF. CDR3 sequence (DNA): TGTGCCAGCGGCACTAGCGGGGGCCAAGAGACCCAGTACTTC.

This clonotype was counted at least ten times. CDR3 in amino acids: CASSRAGESTDTQYF. The DNA of the CDR3 is TGTGCCAGCAGTAGAGCGGGGGAGTCCACAGATACGCAGTATTTT. The genes are TRBV7-2 and TRBJ2-3, with 8 bases lining up with TRBD2. Per the germline V gene, CDR1 is SGHTA and CDR2 is FQGNSA. The CDR3 runs to 15 residues. The V and J ends lost 6 bases and 2 bases, in that order; junction bases with no gene match: 7.

This clonotype was seen at least ten times. J is TRBJ1-1 and V is TRBV30; D gene ambiguous. This CDR3 has 13 amino acids. Trimming stripped 7 bases from V and 5 bases from J, with 17 bases between. Per the germline V gene, CDR1 is GTSNPN and CDR2 is SVGIG (reference sequence). DNA for the CDR3: TGTGCCTTTTCGAGAGGGAGGGAGACTGAAGCTTTCTTT. Protein sequence: CAFSRGRETEAFF.

The chain recombines TRBV2 with TRBJ1-6; D is uncertain. Germline assignment: CDR1 SNHLY and CDR2 FYNNEI. The CDR3 is 13 residues long. Trimming removed 10 bases at V and 6 bases at J, with 13 bases between. CDR3 amino acids: CATSPGPNSPLHF. CDR3 in DNA: TGTGCCACGTCCCCGGGCCCTAATTCACCCCTCCACTTT.

This clonotype was found many times. The chain links TRBV7-2 to TRBJ1-2; maybe TRBD1 (5 bases). The germline V gene has CDR1 SGHTA and CDR2 FQGNSA. V lost 2 bases and J lost 3, with 16 bases in between. CDR3 length: 16 amino acids. CDR3 sequence (DNA): TGTGCCAGCAGCTTACTCCTCCGGGACGGGTACTATGGCTACACCTTC. This gives the protein CASSLLLRDGYYGYTF.

This clonotype was seen repeatedly, ten times or more. The V gene is TRBV20-1, the J gene TRBJ2-2; D gene uncertain. V was pared by 3 bases and J by 5 bases, with 4 bases between. CDR3 length: 11 residues. The germline gives CDR1 DFQATT, CDR2 SNEGSKA (reference sequence). This chain's CDR3 is CSASGTGELFF. CDR3 bases: TGCAGTGCTAGCGGGACCGGGGAGCTGTTTTTT.

Comment on this clonotype: This may be a read error, as it is one base from a much larger clone. This rearrangement joins TRBV7-6 to TRBJ1-5, with D hard to call. V lost 1 base and J lost 5, with 6 bases in between. The V gene's germline CDR1 is SGHVS and CDR2 FNYEAQ. CDR3 length equals 13 residues. The CDR3 region is CASSLVLDQPQHF. The CDR3 DNA sequence: TGTGCCAGCAGCTTAGTTTTGGATCAGCCCCAGCATTTT.

This clonotype was found many times. V gene TRBV12-3 or TRBV12-4 combines with J gene TRBJ2-4; no clear D gene. This CDR3 spans 12 amino acids. V dropped 3 bases and J dropped 6 bases, with 6 bases sitting between them. The CDR3, as DNA: TGTGCCAGCAGTTTCAAACTAAACATTCAGTACTTC. Its protein is CASSFKLNIQYF.

The sample holds many counts of this clonotype. The chain couples TRBV7-2 to TRBJ2-1, with 9 bases fitting TRBD1. The CDR3 contains 16 residues. CDR1 SGHTA and CDR2 FQGNSA come from the germline V gene. The trim removed 3 bases at V and 9 bases at J, leaving 12 bases unmatched. Here the CDR3 reads CASSLGTGPIYGEQFF. Written as DNA, the CDR3 is TGTGCCAGCAGCTTGGGGACAGGGCCCATCTACGGTGAGCAGTTCTTC.

This clonotype has ten or more counts. The chain recombines TRBV13 with TRBJ1-1, with 12 bases fitting TRBD1. CDR3 length: 17 residues. The trim removed 3 bases at V and 3 bases at J, leaving 8 bases unmatched. The germline gives CDR1 PRHDT, CDR2 FYEKMQ (reference sequence). In DNA, the CDR3 is TGTGCCAGCAGCTTGGGGACAGGGGGCTCGAGGGACACTGAAGCTTTCTTT. Residues: CASSLGTGGSRDTEAFF.

At least ten counts were recorded for this clonotype. The chain couples TRBV11-2 to TRBJ2-1; possible D gene TRBD2, 5 bases. The germline V gene has CDR1 SGHAT and CDR2 FQNNGV. The CDR3 has 14 amino acids. Trimming left V 4 bases short and J 8 bases short, with 15 bases between. CDR3 in DNA: TGTGCCAGCAGCTACAACGTGGGGAGCGATGAGCAGTTCTTC. Protein: CASSYNVGSDEQFF.

This clonotype has ten or more counts. This chain connects TRBV20-1 to TRBJ2-3; D gene uncertain. CDR3 size: 14 residues. CDR1 is DFQATT, CDR2 SNEGSKA, per germline (reference sequence). V shed 0 bases and J shed 4 bases, with 11 bases lying between them. The CDR3 DNA is TGCAGTGCTAGAGAGGTCTTACCTCCAGATACGCAGTATTTT. Amino acids: CSAREVLPPDTQYF.

This clonotype was counted ten times or more. The V gene is TRBV7-9, the J gene TRBJ1-5; TRBD1 is a possible D gene (6 bases). The V gene's germline CDR1 is SEHNR and CDR2 FQNEAQ (reference sequence). The CDR3 contains 17 residues. The germline V and J ends were trimmed by 0 bases and 5 bases, with 17 bases remaining between them. The chain's CDR3 is CASSLAVIGGSDQPQHF. The CDR3 region has the DNA TGTGCCAGCAGCTTAGCGGTGATAGGGGGATCGGATCAGCCCCAGCATTTT.

This clonotype has a count of ten or more. At one end, the junction sequence differs from germline, possibly due to a read error. The chain is built from TRBV6-5 and TRBJ2-4; D uncertain. The V gene's germline CDR1 is MNHEY and CDR2 SVGAGI. The CDR3 has 17 residues. The CDR3 DNA reads TGTGCCACCAGTTCCTATCAGGCCCTTCTAGCCAAAAACATTCAGTACTTC. Its protein product is CATSSYQALLAKNIQYF.

This clonotype was counted many times. The chain joins TRBV6-2 or TRBV6-3 to TRBJ2-2; 8 bases agree with TRBD1. CDR3 length equals 16 residues. V gave up 2 bases and J gave up 0 bases; unmatched junction bases: 2. Germline V gives CDR1 MNHEY, CDR2 SVGEGT. CDR3: CASSYAGGANTGELFF. Here the CDR3 DNA reads TGTGCCAGCAGTTACGCAGGGGGCGCGAACACCGGGGAGCTGTTTTTT.

With regard to this clonotype: One base away lies a much larger clone, so this may be a sequencing read error. The chain employs TRBV10-3 and TRBJ2-1; D is perhaps TRBD1 (5 bases). Germline V lookup: CDR1 ENHRY, CDR2 SYGVKD. The CDR3 is 17 residues long. V shed 2 bases and J shed 0 bases, with 14 bases lying between them. In nucleotides, the CDR3 is TGTGCCATCAGTGAGGCCCTCAGACAGAGCTCCTACAATGAGCAGTTCTTC. Encoded protein: CAISEALRQSSYNEQFF.

Many counts were recorded for this clonotype. The gene calls are TRBV2 and TRBJ1-4, with no clear D. V dropped 3 bases and J dropped 11 bases, with 7 bases sitting between them. The CDR3 has 11 amino acids. Germline lookup yields CDR1 SNHLY and CDR2 FYNNEI. The CDR3 sequence is CASSEDGKLFF. The CDR3, as DNA: TGTGCCAGCAGTGAGGATGGGAAACTGTTTTTT.

This clonotype was observed at least ten times. The chain couples TRBV6-6 to TRBJ2-2, with unresolved D. The CDR3 is made up of 15 amino acids. Trimming left V 5 bases short and J 0 bases short, with 10 bases between. CDR1 is MNHNY, CDR2 SVGAGI, per germline (reference sequence). In DNA form, the CDR3 reads TGTGCCAGCAGTCCGGTCAGCGCGAACACCGGGGAGCTGTTTTTT. It translates to CASSPVSANTGELFF.

Ten or more counts support this clonotype. This rearrangement joins TRBV13 to TRBJ2-5; the D gene is possibly TRBD1 (6 bases). CDR3 length equals 14 residues. Germline V gene lookup returns CDR1 PRHDT and CDR2 FYEKMQ (reference sequence). V was trimmed by 5 bases and J by 7 bases, leaving 17 bases between them. The CDR3 protein is CASSKSQGVGTQYF. The CDR3 DNA is TGTGCCAGCAGCAAGTCACAGGGCGTTGGGACCCAGTACTTC.

This chain uses TRBV7-3 with TRBJ2-2; TRBD1 aligns across 7 bases. V shed 1 base, J shed 4 bases, and the junction held 3 bases outside the gene matches. Germline assignment: CDR1 SGHTA and CDR2 FQGTGA. The CDR3 sequence is 15 residues long. The CDR3: CASSLNAGGTGELFF. The CDR3 DNA is TGTGCCAGCAGCTTAAACGCAGGGGGCACCGGGGAGCTGTTTTTT.

This clonotype was observed a few times. The J gene is TRBJ2-7, the V gene TRBV9, with a tentative D call TRBD2 (6 bases). The CDR3 totals 13 residues. Germline CDR1 reads SGDLS; CDR2 reads YYNGEE. V gave up 4 bases and J gave up 6 bases, with 14 bases separating them. The CDR3 protein is CASSKPGVTEQYF. In DNA, the CDR3 is TGTGCCAGCAGCAAGCCGGGAGTCACCGAGCAGTACTTC. Full variable domain (outside the CDR3, taken from reference TRBV9 and TRBJ2-7): DSGVTQTPKHLITATGQRVTLRCSPRSGDLSVYWYQQSLDQGLQFLIQYYNGEERAKGNILERFSAQQFPDLHSELNLSSLELGDSALYFCASSKPGVTEQYFGPGTRLTVT.

This clonotype showed up many times. The V gene is TRBV10-3, the J gene TRBJ1-1; the D gene is possibly TRBD1 (5 bases). V lost 6 bases and J lost 2, with 10 bases in between. CDR3 length equals 13 residues. The germline gives CDR1 ENHRY, CDR2 SYGVKD. This CDR3 reads CAISLGHNTEAFF. In DNA, the CDR3 is TGTGCCATCAGCCTTGGACACAACACTGAAGCTTTCTTT.

This clonotype has ten or more counts. The chain joins TRBV4-2 to TRBJ1-3; 7 bases are a match to TRBD1. This CDR3 spans 16 amino acids. Trimming at V came to 2 bases and at J to 7 bases, leaving 11 bases not matched to a gene. CDR1 is LGHNA, CDR2 YNFKEQ, per germline. The CDR3 region is CASSQTSGTVRNTIYF. Written as DNA, the CDR3 is TGTGCCAGCAGCCAAACAAGTGGGACAGTCCGGAACACCATATATTTT.

In this sample, this clonotype turned up many times. The chain is built from TRBV7-2 and TRBJ2-2; the D gene is possibly TRBD2 (7 bases). The ends were cut back, 3 bases at V and 0 bases at J, with 11 bases in the middle. CDR1 is SGHTA, CDR2 FQGNSA, per germline. CDR3 length: 16 residues. The CDR3: CASSFRGAANTGELFF. The CDR3 DNA follows: TGTGCCAGCAGCTTCCGGGGGGCCGCGAACACCGGGGAGCTGTTTTTT.

The sample holds many counts of this clonotype. V and J are TRBV19 and TRBJ1-1, with D perhaps matching TRBD1 (6 bases). This CDR3 comprises 15 residues. CDR1 LNHDA and CDR2 SQIVND come from the germline V gene (reference sequence). With 3 bases removed from V and 4 bases from J, the gap between germline ends came to 15 bases. CDR3 sequence reads: CASSITLGRGTEAFF. CDR3 sequence (DNA): TGTGCCAGTAGTATCACACTGGGCAGGGGCACTGAAGCTTTCTTT.